This T cell receptor beta chain was obtained from a study of CD8+ T cells in alopecia areata. Study background: Tofacitinib therapy took 6 to 18 months; 6 months off drug came after. General study points: An increase in clonality over normal scalp was evident in lesional scalp, especially alopecia totalis/universalis. Tofacitinib did not eliminate many expanded lesional clones from scalp or blood.

About this clone: What it binds is not known.

The CDR3 spans 14 residues. The germline CDR1 and CDR2 sequences are SQVTM and ANQGSEA. V was clipped by 6 bases and J by 3 bases; unmatched bases: 10. Following RNA extraction, reverse transcription yielded cDNA that acted as the sequencing template. Produced via immunoSEQ multiplex PCR; TCRdb's table is partial and in-frame only. The sample holds 100,000 to 150,000 clones, roughly 50% seen once. Specified treatment: oral pan-JAK inhibitor, 5-10 mg twice daily. As part of sample collection, lesional scalp punch biopsies and peripheral blood were taken from alopecia areata patients. The sequences come from CD8+ T cells sorted from blood, collected at week 4, from a patient treated with tofacitinib. This TCR was recovered from a human donor with alopecia areata. This sequence joins TRBV29-1 and TRBJ2-7; 8 nucleotides agree with TRBD1. Written as DNA, the CDR3 is TGCAGCGTACGGACAGGGAGATTATACTACGAGCAGTACTTC. It codes for CSVRTGRLYYEQYF.